These T cell receptor beta chains were read from a single sample in a study of blood T cell repertoires in COVID-19. Produced via immunoSEQ multiplex PCR; TCRdb's table is partial and in-frame only. The repertoire holds more than 200,000 clones, with around 86% as singletons. The material sequenced was peripheral blood. The receptors derive from a woman between 55 and 75 years old with COVID-19, enrolled during active disease. CDR3s include the opening cysteine and the closing phenylalanine or tryptophan. A D gene is named only where the DNA matches it firmly. Clone sizes are given selectively: once, few, many, or a class where the clone is expanded.

V gene	J gene	D gene	clone size	CDR3 DNA	CDR3 protein
TRBV5-4	TRBJ2-5	TRBD2	-	TGTGCCAGCAGCTTCGGACTAGCGGAAGCACTTATAGAGACCCAGTACTTC	CASSFGLAEALIETQYF
TRBV19	TRBJ2-5	-	-	TGTGCCAGTACCCTAGGGCGCGGGAAACCTAGTGAGACCCAGTACTTC	CASTLGRGKPSETQYF
TRBV15	TRBJ1-5	-	-	TGTGCCACCAGCGACCATCCGAGGATTTATGGCAATCAGCCCCAGCATTTT	CATSDHPRIYGNQPQHF
TRBV11-2	TRBJ1-3	-	-	TGTGCCAGCAGCTCCCTAGGGGGGGTAAATAGAGACACCATATATTTT	CASSSLGGVNRDTIYF
TRBV6-6	TRBJ1-2	TRBD1	-	TGTGCCAGCAGTTACTCGCGGGACAGGGGAGATGGCTACACCTTC	CASSYSRDRGDGYTF
TRBV9	TRBJ2-7	-	-	TGTGCCAGCAGCGTAGCAACCGGGACTGCCTACGAGCAGTACTTC	CASSVATGTAYEQYF
TRBV19	TRBJ2-1	TRBD2	-	TGTGCCAGTACCTTCACGGGACTAGCAGGCAATGAGCAGTTCTTC	CASTFTGLAGNEQFF
TRBV7-2	TRBJ2-7	TRBD2	-	TGTGCCAGCAGCGCACTAGCGCCCCGGAGAAGCTACGAGCAGTACTTC	CASSALAPRRSYEQYF
TRBV20-1	TRBJ2-7	-	-	TGCAGTGCTAGAGATCGGGGGACCGTGGTCTTC	CSARDRGTVVF
TRBV3-1/TRBV3-2	TRBJ2-1	-	once	TGTGCCAGCAGCCAAGAAGGGGGAGTTTCCTACAATGAGCAGTTCTTC	CASSQEGGVSYNEQFF
TRBV5-5	TRBJ1-4	TRBD1	-	TGTGCCAGCAGTGCGGACAGGGTGAGGGAAAAACTGTTTTTT	CASSADRVREKLFF
TRBV29-1	TRBJ1-2	TRBD1	-	TGCAGCGTTATGACAGGGAACTATGGCTACACCTTC	CSVMTGNYGYTF
TRBV24-1	TRBJ2-1	TRBD1	-	TGTGCCACCAGTGCCCCGGACAGGGTGGACAATGAGCAGTTCTTC	CATSAPDRVDNEQFF
TRBV4-3	TRBJ2-1	TRBD1	-	TGCGCCAGCAGCCAGACGGGACAGGCCGACAATGAGCAGTTCTTC	CASSQTGQADNEQFF
TRBV3-1/TRBV3-2	TRBJ2-5	-	-	TGTGCCAGCAGCCAAGAATTGTTTGGGGGAGGAACTCAAGAGACCCAGTACTTC	CASSQELFGGGTQETQYF
TRBV6-5	TRBJ2-7	-	-	TGTGCCAGCAGTTACGGCGGCCGCGAGCAGTACTTC	CASSYGGREQYF
TRBV4-3	TRBJ2-1	TRBD1	few	TGCGCCAGCAGTCAAAGATGGGACAGGGGTCACAATGAGCAGTTCTTC	CASSQRWDRGHNEQFF
TRBV19	TRBJ2-3	-	-	TGTGCCAGTAGTATAGATCTGCAGTACACAGATACGCAGTATTTT	CASSIDLQYTDTQYF
TRBV28	TRBJ2-5	-	-	TGTGCCAGCAGTTTGCAGGGTTTGGGCGGAGAGACCCAGTACTTC	CASSLQGLGGETQYF
TRBV5-4	TRBJ1-5	-	-	TGTGCCAGCAGCTTGGAGGCAGGGCGCAATCAGCCCCAGCATTTT	CASSLEAGRNQPQHF
TRBV14	TRBJ2-1	-	-	TGTGCCAGCAGCCAAGAATTCGGCAGGGTGAATGAGCAGTTCTTC	CASSQEFGRVNEQFF
TRBV5-1	TRBJ1-1	-	once	TGCGCCAGCAGCTTGCAGAGGTTGAACACTGAAGCTTTCTTT	CASSLQRLNTEAFF
TRBV6-2/TRBV6-3	TRBJ2-3	-	-	TGTGCCAGCAGTTACTGGACTCGCCCCGGGGATACGCAGTATTTT	CASSYWTRPGDTQYF
TRBV7-3	TRBJ2-1	TRBD2	-	TGTGCCAGCAGCTTAAGACTAGCGGGAAAGAATGAGCAGTTCTTC	CASSLRLAGKNEQFF
TRBV28	TRBJ2-1	TRBD1	-	TGTGCCGGGGGACAGGGGGCCGACAATGAGCAGTTCTTC	CAGGQGADNEQFF
TRBV6-2/TRBV6-3	TRBJ2-3	TRBD1	-	TGTGCCAGCAGTAACCCGGGACAGGGCACAGATACGCAGTATTTT	CASSNPGQGTDTQYF
TRBV28	TRBJ2-1	TRBD1	-	TGTGCCAGCAGCTTCGCGGCGGGACAGGGTGGGTACAATGAGCAGTTCTTC	CASSFAAGQGGYNEQFF
TRBV19	TRBJ1-1	-	-	TGTGCCAGTAACTCCCGGGGGGGGACGGTGAACACTGAAGCTTTCTTT	CASNSRGGTVNTEAFF
TRBV5-1	TRBJ2-1	TRBD2	-	TGCGCCAGCAGCTTGCATACTAGCGTCAATGAGCAGTTCTTC	CASSLHTSVNEQFF